This T cell receptor (beta chain) comes out of a study of T cell responses to AZD1222 COVID-19 vaccine. The CDR3 totals 12 residues. Trimming removed 7 bases at V and 1 base at J, with 7 bases between. Study-level results: Nearly half of spike-specific TCRs reportedly go after variant regions that carry no mutations. Two AZD1222 administrations were followed by greater Spike-specific TCR breadth and depth. Most donors were white British and more were female, and clonal diversity was possibly underestimated. The study sampled repertoires only after the peak T cell response.

For this clone: The antigen remains unidentified.

Sequenced by immunoSEQ multiplex PCR; TCRdb stores in-frame clones only, minus some. The table lists some 130,000 clones, approximately 85% of them singletons. The receptor was isolated from an adult in good health. V usage is TRBV12-3 or TRBV12-4 and J usage is TRBJ1-2; D remains ambiguous. Here the sequenced sample was peripheral blood, taken on day 0 of AZD1222 vaccination. CDR3 region: CASTVINYGYTF. The CDR3 bases are TGTGCCAGCACTGTGATTAACTATGGCTACACCTTC.